This TCR beta chain was sequenced in a study of blood T cells in healthy people across ages. In the study overall: The template switching approach captured approximately one barcoded beta molecule for every two T cells.

Peripheral blood, roughly 9.3 milliliters per donor, was collected. A J-beta primer mix and a sample-barcoded 5' primer were used in a second PCR of about 6 to 12 cycles. TCRdb redid the calling of the 5' RACE reads with MiXCR, one entry per CDR3 protein. The sample lists a few hundred thousand distinct CDR3 sequences, 25% to 30% seen once, with approximately 17% in the top ten. This clonotype was seen more than once but under ten times. What it binds is not known. Study conclusions and caveats: Long-lived donors had more naive CD4+ cells and higher diversity than aged donors.

CDR1 is DFQATT and CDR2 is SNEGSKA in the germline V gene (reference sequence). V shed 4 bases, J shed 14 bases, and the junction held 14 bases outside the gene matches. The CDR3 runs 14 residues. The sequencing input was blood. The genes are TRBV20-1 and TRBJ1-6; 7 bases are a match to TRBD1. The clonotype comes from a woman aged 70 to 79 in good health. The CDR3 spells CSATRGQPPEALHF. The CDR3 DNA is TGCAGTGCTACCCGGGGACAGCCTCCGGAGGCCCTCCACTTT.